Below, one T cell receptor beta chain is given with its context. The data originate from a study of T cell responses to AZD1222 COVID-19 vaccine. The data were produced by immunoSEQ multiplex PCR, yet TCRdb's version contains in-frame clones alone and is incomplete. The sample lists 75,000 to 100,000 clones, about nine tenths occurring once. The TCR originated in an adult in good health. Sequenced here: peripheral blood, sampled on day 0 of AZD1222 vaccination.

The chain's CDR3 is CASRPRQLLRTEAFF. CDR3 bases: TGTGCCAGCAGACCGCGACAGTTATTAAGGACTGAAGCTTTCTTT. This sequence joins TRBV5-8 and TRBJ1-1, with D possibly TRBD1 on 5 matching bases. The CDR3 covers 15 residues. Trimming removed 5 bases at V and 5 bases at J, with 19 bases between. Germline V gives CDR1 SGHTS, CDR2 YDEGEE.